This T cell receptor beta chain was identified during a study of blood T cell repertoires in COVID-19. Looked up from germline, CDR1 is SGHTA and CDR2 is FQGTGA. The CDR3 consists of 14 residues. Trimming removed 2 bases from V and 6 bases from J, with 11 bases in between. This clone was picked up one time. Generated by immunoSEQ multiplex PCR, the TCRdb table keeps only in-frame clones and is missing some. This sample has fewer than 500,000 clones, with roughly 90% found just once. The specimen sequenced was peripheral blood. The rearrangement links TRBV7-3 to TRBJ2-1, with D tentatively TRBD2 (6 bases). The receptor was isolated from a man aged 18 to 30 with COVID-19, enrolled during active disease. In DNA, the CDR3 is TGTGCCAGCAGCTTAGAACGGGGAGGCAATGAGCAGTTCTTC. This gives the protein CASSLERGGNEQFF.